This T cell receptor beta chain was profiled in a study of blood T cell repertoires in COVID-19. On this clone: Other DNA sequences within the sample encode an identical CDR3.

The CDR3 runs to 14 residues. Looked up from germline, CDR1 is SGHRS and CDR2 is YFSETQ. Trimming removed 0 bases at V and 8 bases at J, with 11 bases between. In the authors' workflow: Nucleated cell counts were estimated from reference gene primer amplification. Repertoires were generated with immunoSEQ multiplex PCR, while TCRdb's copy carries only in-frame clones and drops some. The V and J calls and clone size were taken over from that table, and D and trimming were inferred from the DNA. The repertoire holds approximately 190,000 clones, with 80% to 85% as singletons. The chain joins TRBV5-1 to TRBJ1-4; unclear D gene. The sample consisted of peripheral blood. This TCR derives from a woman younger than 45 with acute or convalescent COVID-19. The CDR3 loop reads CASSLAGLGEKLFF. The CDR3 DNA reads TGCGCCAGCAGCTTGGCCGGACTGGGGGAAAAACTGTTTTTT.